The 21 T cell receptor beta chains below come from one sample, sequenced in a study of cytomegalovirus exposure and HLA in healthy donors. PCR employed 60 Vbeta and 13 Jbeta primers. Clones were sequenced by immunoSEQ multiplex PCR, and TCRdb holds only the in-frame ones, with some missing. The profile shows approximately 140,000 clones, under 85% of them singletons. Sequencing was carried out using PBMCs. The receptor set was obtained from a woman aged 40 to 50 in good health and CMV-seropositive.

The rearrangement joins TRBV7-9 to TRBJ1-1; D gene ambiguous. CDR3 size: 12 residues. Trimming removed 1 base from V and 6 bases from J, with 6 bases in between. Germline V CDR1 and CDR2: SEHNR, FQNEAQ (reference sequence). The CDR3 loop is CASSLGASEAFF. Written as DNA, the CDR3 is TGTGCCAGCAGCTTAGGGGCGTCTGAAGCTTTCTTT.

This clone was counted a single time. V is TRBV15 and J is TRBJ1-3; D might be TRBD1 (5 bases). V lost 0 bases and J lost 3, with 18 bases in between. This CDR3 is 18 amino acids long. Germline V gene sequence: CDR1 LNHNV, CDR2 YYDKDF (reference sequence). This CDR3 reads CATSRDPISTGSGNTIYF. Written as DNA, the CDR3 is TGTGCCACCAGCAGAGACCCCATATCAACAGGTAGTGGAAACACCATATATTTT.

V and J are TRBV7-7 and TRBJ1-3, with 9 bases that match TRBD1. The V segment lost 5 bases and the J segment 3 bases; nucleotides outside the gene matches: 5. The CDR3 sequence is 15 residues long. From germline, CDR1 is SSHAT and CDR2 FNYEAQ (reference sequence). CDR3 amino acids: CASSADRGVGNTIYF. CDR3 bases: TGTGCCAGCAGCGCGGACAGGGGAGTTGGAAACACCATATATTTT.

The CDR3 nucleotides read TGTGCCAGCAGGCCGGACTCAGGACAGCCCCAGCATTTT. It translates to CASRPDSGQPQHF. The chain recombines TRBV6-4 with TRBJ1-5; no reliable D call. This CDR3 has 13 amino acids. From germline, CDR1 is MRHNA and CDR2 SNTAGT. Between the trimmed V and J ends, which lost 6 bases and 7 bases, there was a span of 13 bases.

The table lists this clone with a few counts. V is TRBV19 and J is TRBJ2-5; TRBD1 is a possible D gene (6 bases). V was trimmed by 0 bases and J by 4 bases, leaving 6 bases between them. Germline CDR1 and CDR2: LNHDA and SQIVND (reference sequence). The CDR3 length is 13 residues. This CDR3 is CASSIDRGETQYF. CDR3 DNA: TGTGCCAGTAGTATAGACAGGGGAGAGACCCAGTACTTC.

V usage is TRBV27 and J usage is TRBJ1-2, with 7 bases fitting TRBD1. The germline V gene encodes CDR1 MNHEY and CDR2 SMNVEV (reference sequence). The V and J ends lost 10 bases and 4 bases, in that order; junction bases with no gene match: 6. The CDR3 has 12 residues. DNA of the CDR3: TGTGCCACCAGGGACAGACTCTATGGCTACACCTTC. Its protein product is CATRDRLYGYTF.

The V and J genes are TRBV15 and TRBJ2-1; tentatively, D is TRBD1 (6 bases). CDR1 and CDR2 (germline): LNHNV, YYDKDF (reference sequence). The CDR3 length is 16 residues. V was cut by 2 bases and J by 0 bases, with 11 bases left in between. The CDR3 sequence: CATSRPRTASYNEQFF. The DNA for the CDR3 is TGTGCCACCAGCAGACCACGGACAGCCTCCTACAATGAGCAGTTCTTC. Full variable domain (remainder filled in from reference TRBV15 and TRBJ2-1): DAMVIQNPRYQVTQFGKPVTLSCSQTLNHNVMYWYQQKSSQAPKLLFHYYDKDFNNEADTPDNFQSRRPNTSFCFLDIRSPGLGDTAMYLCATSRPRTASYNEQFFGPGTRLTVL.

This chain joins TRBV6-1 and TRBJ2-7; 7 nucleotides agree with TRBD2. This CDR3 region has 14 residues. Germline CDR1 is MNHNS and CDR2 is SASEGT. The junction had 6 bases not matched to a gene; V was cut back by 4 bases and J by 3 bases. This chain's CDR3 is CASSGMGGGYEQYF. The CDR3 region has the DNA TGTGCCAGCAGTGGTATGGGGGGGGGCTACGAGCAGTACTTC.

This clone has only a few counts. The chain is built from TRBV19 and TRBJ1-4; D not certain. Germline-derived CDR1 and CDR2 are LNHDA and SQIVND (reference sequence). V was trimmed by 5 bases and J by 7 bases, leaving 17 bases between them. CDR3 size: 15 residues. The DNA for the CDR3 is TGTGCCAGTAGTGTACTGGCGGGCGTAGGTGAAAAACTGTTTTTT. As protein: CASSVLAGVGEKLFF.

This chain connects TRBV6-5 to TRBJ1-4, with D unresolved. Between the trimmed V and J ends, which lost 0 bases and 5 bases, there was a span of 13 bases. Germline assignment: CDR1 MNHEY and CDR2 SVGAGI. The CDR3 sequence is 16 residues long. CDR3 sequence (DNA): TGTGCCAGCAGTTACTCGGCCGCTTATCCGAATGAAAAACTGTTTTTT. This translates into CASSYSAAYPNEKLFF.

The V call is TRBV18, the J call TRBJ2-5; no definite D call. The J call may be wrong; the DNA end is better matched by TRBJ2-7. Germline assignment: CDR1 KGHSH and CDR2 LQKENI. This CDR3 comprises 15 residues. Written as DNA, the CDR3 is TGTGCCAGCTCACCTCTGGCAGGTGAAACGTACGAGCAGTACTTC. Its protein product is CASSPLAGETYEQYF.

The V gene is TRBV19, the J gene TRBJ1-3, with D unclear. Between the trimmed V and J ends, which lost 9 bases and 0 bases, there was a span of 9 bases. In germline, CDR1 is LNHDA, CDR2 SQIVND (reference sequence). This CDR3 is built from 13 residues. CDR3 sequence: CASRYSSGNTIYF. The CDR3 DNA reads TGTGCCAGCAGGTATAGCTCTGGAAACACCATATATTTT.

The CDR3 is CAISVTGNTGELFF. The CDR3, as DNA: TGTGCCATCAGTGTGACAGGGAACACCGGGGAGCTGTTTTTT. This rearrangement joins TRBV10-3 to TRBJ2-2; TRBD1 might be the D (6 bases). The CDR3 consists of 14 residues. The germline V gene has CDR1 ENHRY and CDR2 SYGVKD. The V end was cut by 4 bases, the J end by 1 base, with 7 bases between.

The chain uses TRBV25-1 and TRBJ1-2, with 7 bases matching TRBD1. Germline CDR1 reads MGHDK; CDR2 reads SYGVNS. V lost 4 bases and J lost 4; bases outside the gene matches: 6. The CDR3 spans 14 residues. CDR3 DNA sequence: TGTGCCAGCAGTGCTCAGACAGGGTCCTATGGCTACACCTTC. This codes for CASSAQTGSYGYTF.

This chain uses TRBV11-2 with TRBJ2-2, with 9 bases identical to TRBD2. Germline V gene sequence: CDR1 SGHAT, CDR2 FQNNGV. With 4 bases clipped from V and 6 bases from J, the junction kept 18 bases outside the gene matches. This CDR3 has 19 residues. The chain's CDR3 is CASSSASLLLAGSPGELFF. In nucleotides, the CDR3 is TGTGCCAGCAGCTCGGCCTCACTCTTACTAGCGGGTTCTCCCGGGGAGCTGTTTTTT.

This clone appeared a single time. This rearrangement joins TRBV30 to TRBJ1-3, with D unclear. CDR3 length: 15 amino acids. V was cut by 2 bases and J by 0 bases, with 11 bases left in between. Looked up from germline, CDR1 is GTSNPN and CDR2 is SVGIG (reference sequence). The chain's CDR3 is CAWSQRLTSGNTIYF. The CDR3, as DNA: TGTGCCTGGAGTCAGCGGTTGACCTCTGGAAACACCATATATTTT.

V is TRBV19 and J is TRBJ2-7; D perhaps matches TRBD2 (5 bases). V lost 6 bases and J 0 bases, leaving 18 bases between the germline ends. CDR1 LNHDA and CDR2 SQIVND come from the germline V gene (reference sequence). The CDR3 has 16 amino acids. CDR3 residues: CASSIRETRSSYEQYF. CDR3 sequence (DNA): TGTGCCAGTAGCATAAGGGAGACAAGGAGCTCCTACGAGCAGTACTTC. Full variable domain (remainder filled in from reference TRBV19 and TRBJ2-7): DGGITQSPKYLFRKEGQNVTLSCEQNLNHDAMYWYRQDPGQGLRLIYYSQIVNDFQKGDIAEGYSVSREKKESFPLTVTSAQKNPTAFYLCASSIRETRSSYEQYFGPGTRLTVT.

This chain connects TRBV6-5 to TRBJ1-6; 8 positions agree with TRBD1. CDR1 and CDR2 (germline): MNHEY, SVGAGI. The CDR3 sequence is 13 residues long. The trim removed 6 bases at V and 11 bases at J, leaving 6 bases unmatched. CDR3 in amino acids: CASRSGQVTPLHF. In DNA, the CDR3 is TGTGCCAGCAGATCGGGACAGGTCACACCCCTCCACTTT.

A few counts support this clone. The chain couples TRBV27 to TRBJ2-5; D may be TRBD1 (6 bases). The CDR3 sequence is 17 residues long. V lost 5 bases, J lost 1 base, and 20 bases lay in between. Germline V gene sequence: CDR1 MNHEY, CDR2 SMNVEV (reference sequence). The CDR3 DNA is TGTGCCAGCAGTCCGACCGGGACAAGATATCTCCAAGAGACCCAGTACTTC. It specifies CASSPTGTRYLQETQYF.

This chain uses TRBV29-1 with TRBJ1-6, with 8 bases lining up with TRBD1. This CDR3 has 14 amino acids. The V segment lost 5 bases and the J segment 0 bases; nucleotides outside the gene matches: 0. From germline, CDR1 is SQVTM and CDR2 ANQGSEA. The CDR3 sequence is CSVTGGSYNSPLHF. The DNA for the CDR3 is TGCAGCGTTACAGGGGGCTCCTATAATTCACCCCTCCACTTT.

The chain links TRBV5-1 to TRBJ2-5; 8 bases match TRBD1. This CDR3 has 17 residues. From germline, CDR1 is SGHRS and CDR2 YFSETQ. Germline trimming cut 0 bases from V and 4 bases from J; bases unmatched to any gene: 11. The CDR3 DNA follows: TGCGCCAGCAGCTTGGCATTCCCGGGACAGGCCGGAGAGACCCAGTACTTC. It encodes CASSLAFPGQAGETQYF.